Below, one TCR beta chain is given with its context. The antigen is not known. The V end lost 7 bases, the J end lost 4 bases, and 13 bases lay between the germline ends. Germline lookup yields CDR1 SNHLY and CDR2 FYNNEI. This CDR3 region has 13 residues. Treatment denoted: roughly 19 received Ad26.COV2.S at low or high dose, single or two shots; roughly five received placebo; per-sample allocation not given. Sampling was performed 63 days after the first vaccine or placebo injection. The record originates from a study of Ad26.COV2.S vaccination and SARS-CoV-2 variants. Whole-study results and caveats: Placebo and vaccine recipients had non-spike TCR breadth that was similar.

The table came from immunoSEQ multiplex PCR; TCRdb's copy has only in-frame clones and leaves some out. The data contain approximately 240,000 clones, 88% of them singletons. The clonotype comes from a person aged 18-65 years who received the Ad26.COV2.S COVID-19 vaccine or a placebo. Sequenced material: peripheral blood, taken in a trial of Ad26.COV2.S vaccine versus placebo. The V call is TRBV2, the J call TRBJ2-5; D remains unclear. CDR3 residues: CASNFRDVETQYF. As DNA, the CDR3 is TGTGCCAGCAATTTCCGAGACGTAGAGACCCAGTACTTC.